The rows below give T cell receptor beta chains drawn from one sample of a study of shared clonotypes between healthy human individuals. Profiled with immunoSEQ multiplex PCR; TCRdb holds only in-frame clones, not every one. The repertoire includes approximately 2,000,000 clones, approximately 90% of them detected once, and 0.37% sits in the top ten. Sequenced material: naive CD4+ T cells from PBMCs. The receptors come from a man between 18 and 35 years old in good health. Some clones in this sample may be carry-over from other donors' samples. CDR3s include the opening cysteine and the closing phenylalanine or tryptophan.

len,v_gene,j_gene,CDR3aa
17,TRBV4-3,TRBJ2-1,CASSQELGLAGVNEQFF
11,TRBV10-3,TRBJ2-5,CAIGAGETQYF
17,TRBV18,TRBJ2-6,CASSPPDGSSGANVLTF
16,TRBV7-3,TRBJ2-5,CASSLGPTGYQETQYF
13,TRBV27,TRBJ2-6,CASRSSGANVLTF
17,TRBV29-1,TRBJ2-7,CSSLRVAGGPNSLEQYF
16,TRBV2,TRBJ2-7,CASRKASGTSSYEQYF
13,TRBV13,TRBJ1-3,CASRGQGGNTIYF
14,TRBV5-1,TRBJ1-2,CASSLMQGLYGYTF
14,TRBV19,TRBJ2-1,CASSIDRGRNEQFF